These 18 T cell receptor beta chains were sequenced from one sample in a study of T cell clones after liver transplantation. TCRdb keeps only in-frame clones here, not all; method: immunoSEQ multiplex PCR. Among nearly 55,000 clones, around 84% were seen once, and the ten largest hold roughly 8%. Here the sequenced sample was CD4+ T cells from blood, taken before liver transplant. The receptor set was obtained from a human donor who received a liver transplant.

Points on this clone: The same CDR3 arises from other DNA sequences in this sample as well. This chain links TRBV7-2 with TRBJ2-5; D remains ambiguous. Germline V gives CDR1 SGHTA, CDR2 FQGNSA. The CDR3 contains 13 residues. V lost 1 base to trimming and J lost 2 bases, with 5 bases between them. CDR3 nucleotide sequence: TGTGCCAGCAGCTTAGGTGGACAAGAGACCCAGTACTTC. Its translation is CASSLGGQETQYF.

The chain recombines TRBV19 with TRBJ2-5, with D perhaps TRBD1 (5 bases). CDR3 length equals 13 residues. Germline V gene sequence: CDR1 LNHDA, CDR2 SQIVND (reference sequence). Trimming took 5 bases from V and 2 from J, leaving 9 bases between them. Here the CDR3 reads CASSADRQETQYF. The CDR3 DNA follows: TGTGCCAGTAGTGCCGACAGACAAGAGACCCAGTACTTC.

This clone was seen a few times. The V call is TRBV11-2, the J call TRBJ1-2; 11 nucleotides align to TRBD1. This CDR3 contains 15 residues. Germline-derived CDR1 and CDR2 are SGHAT and FQNNGV. Unmatched junction bases numbered 8, after V lost 5 bases and J lost 6 bases. CDR3 in amino acids: CASSLGTGGMDGYTF. The CDR3 region has the DNA TGTGCCAGCAGCCTAGGGACAGGGGGGATGGATGGCTACACCTTC.

The V and J genes are TRBV7-3 and TRBJ1-3; unclear D gene. The CDR3 has 12 residues. In germline, CDR1 is SGHTA, CDR2 FQGTGA. Trimming pared 5 bases from V and 10 bases from J, leaving 12 bases between. The CDR3 DNA reads as TGTGCCAGCAGCCAAATGGGTGGGACCATATATTTT. This gives the protein CASSQMGGTIYF.

The rearrangement joins TRBV15 to TRBJ2-7; D uncertain. V gave up 9 bases and J gave up 2 bases, with 17 bases separating them. The length of the CDR3 is 14 residues. CDR1 and CDR2 (germline): LNHNV, YYDKDF (reference sequence). The CDR3 DNA follows: TGTGCCACGTCTCTAACAATGGAAACCTACGAGCAGTACTTC. This sequence encodes CATSLTMETYEQYF.

The chain employs TRBV25-1 and TRBJ2-3; TRBD2 matches at 10 bases. CDR1 MGHDK and CDR2 SYGVNS come from the germline V gene. Unmatched junction bases numbered 4, after V lost 4 bases and J lost 6 bases. The length of the CDR3 is 14 residues. The CDR3 sequence: CASSASGGSDTQYF. CDR3 sequence (DNA): TGTGCCAGCAGTGCTAGCGGGGGCTCCGATACGCAGTATTTT.

The chain is built from TRBV2 and TRBJ2-2; D uncertain. The CDR3 length is 12 residues. Between the trimmed V and J ends, which lost 5 bases and 3 bases, there was a span of 4 bases. Germline CDR1 reads SNHLY; CDR2 reads FYNNEI. The CDR3 nucleotides read TGTGCCAGCAGTCAAGACACCGGGGAGCTGTTTTTT. Encoded protein: CASSQDTGELFF.

The chain couples TRBV7-2 to TRBJ2-1; no firm D call. The CDR3 is 18 amino acids. Trimming stripped 2 bases from V and 0 bases from J, with 17 bases between. Per the germline V gene, CDR1 is SGHTA and CDR2 is FQGNSA. The CDR3 bases are TGTGCCAGCAGCTTAAGGGTTGTGGGCTTGGGCTCCTACAATGAGCAGTTCTTC. It codes for CASSLRVVGLGSYNEQFF.

This clone came up a few times. The J gene is TRBJ2-5, the V gene TRBV5-4, with unresolved D. Germline assignment: CDR1 SGHNT and CDR2 YYREEE (reference sequence). The CDR3 spans 13 residues. V lost 0 bases and J lost 5, with 8 bases in between. This CDR3 is CASSLAIGETQYF. In nucleotides, the CDR3 is TGTGCCAGCAGCTTGGCCATCGGGGAGACCCAGTACTTC.

The V call is TRBV6-5, the J call TRBJ1-4; TRBD1 matches 7 bases. The trim removed 6 bases at V and 4 bases at J, leaving 8 bases unmatched. Germline CDR1 and CDR2: MNHEY and SVGAGI. The CDR3 consists of 15 residues. Here the CDR3 reads CASRTGTVINEKLFF. DNA of the CDR3: TGTGCCAGCAGGACCGGGACAGTGATTAATGAAAAACTGTTTTTT.

The table lists this clone with a count of one. The V call is TRBV25-1, the J call TRBJ1-2; D is perhaps TRBD1 (5 bases). Germline CDR1 MGHDK, CDR2 SYGVNS. The CDR3 has 14 amino acids. Trimming stripped 1 base from V and 2 bases from J, with 8 bases between. CDR3 sequence (DNA): TGTGCCAGCAGTGAATTGTCAGGGAACTATGGCTACACCTTC. It specifies CASSELSGNYGYTF.

The chain has TRBV20-1 and TRBJ2-7; D not resolved. Germline CDR1 DFQATT, CDR2 SNEGSKA (reference sequence). The CDR3 extends over 11 amino acids. Trimming took 8 bases from V and 0 from J, leaving 8 bases between them. This CDR3 reads CSPGNSYEQYF. The CDR3 nucleotides read TGCAGTCCAGGCAACTCCTACGAGCAGTACTTC.

The chain combines TRBV5-1 with TRBJ2-1; D may be TRBD2 (5 bases). The germline CDR1 and CDR2 sequences are SGHRS and YFSETQ. The germline V and J ends were trimmed by 1 base and 5 bases, with 13 bases remaining between them. CDR3 length: 15 amino acids. DNA for the CDR3: TGCGCCAGCAGCTTGATGGACTTCCGCAACAATGAGCAGTTCTTC. It codes for CASSLMDFRNNEQFF.

In this sample, this clone turned up a few times. The chain is built from TRBV11-2 and TRBJ2-2; 7 nucleotides align to TRBD1. The V and J ends lost 2 bases and 3 bases, in that order; junction bases with no gene match: 3. This CDR3 has 15 residues. Germline CDR1 is SGHAT and CDR2 is FQNNGV. In DNA, the CDR3 is TGTGCCAGCAGCTTACGCACAGGGGACACCGGGGAGCTGTTTTTT. Translating gives CASSLRTGDTGELFF.

The J gene is TRBJ1-4, the V gene TRBV30, with a tentative D call TRBD1 (6 bases). CDR3 length equals 13 residues. Trimming removed 6 bases from V and 6 bases from J, with 14 bases in between. Looked up from germline, CDR1 is GTSNPN and CDR2 is SVGIG (reference sequence). Written as DNA, the CDR3 is TGTGCCTGTTTCTTCAGGACAGATGAAAAACTGTTTTTT. Its protein product is CACFFRTDEKLFF. Drawing the rest from reference TRBV30 and TRBJ1-4, the complete variable domain is SQTIHQWPATLVQPVGSPLSLECTVEGTSNPNLYWYRQAAGRGLQLLFYSVGIGQISSEVPQNLSASRPQDRQFILSSKKLLLSDSGFYLCACFFRTDEKLFFGSGTQLSVL.

This rearrangement joins TRBV6-5 to TRBJ1-2; the match to TRBD1 covers 7 bases. Germline V lookup: CDR1 MNHEY, CDR2 SVGAGI. The V and J ends lost 0 bases and 4 bases, in that order; junction bases with no gene match: 8. The CDR3 consists of 16 residues. The CDR3 sequence: CASSYSRTGGAYGYTF. CDR3 in DNA: TGTGCCAGCAGTTACTCGAGGACAGGAGGCGCCTATGGCTACACCTTC.

The V and J genes are TRBV2 and TRBJ2-1; TRBD2 matches 11 bases. Germline V CDR1 and CDR2: SNHLY, FYNNEI. Trimming took 4 bases from V and 9 from J; bases not matched to a gene: 5. This CDR3 is built from 14 residues. The CDR3 here is CASSVAGGPIEQFF. The CDR3, as DNA: TGTGCCAGCAGTGTAGCGGGAGGGCCGATTGAGCAGTTCTTC.

Only a few counts were recorded for this clone. The chain employs TRBV5-1 and TRBJ2-3; D unclear. The CDR3 has 13 residues. CDR1 and CDR2 (germline): SGHRS, YFSETQ. V was trimmed by 0 bases and J by 6 bases, leaving 8 bases between them. DNA for the CDR3: TGCGCCAGCAGCTTGGGGACGTCCGATACGCAGTATTTT. Translation: CASSLGTSDTQYF.